This TCR beta chain was captured in a study of T cells in Graves' hyperthyroidism and ophthalmopathy. This clonotype was counted only a few times. Amplification of TCR beta CDR3 regions used RNA as the template. The HTBI primer set drove a first-round RT-PCR of the TCR CDR3. Via MiXCR, TCRdb re-called the multiplex PCR reads, giving one row per CDR3 protein. The sample has some 490,000 distinct CDR3 sequences; 20% to 25% are singletons. CDR3 size: 15 residues. Germline V gene lookup returns CDR1 SGHNT and CDR2 YENEEA. The V gene end was trimmed by 0 bases and the J gene end by 3 bases; junction bases not matched to a gene: 4.

Sequencing was done on a sample of blood. The receptor was derived from a woman in her seventies with Graves' ophthalmopathy. V and J are TRBV11-3 and TRBJ1-2, with TRBD1 identical over 7 bases. CDR3 region: CASSLDKDRDYGYTF. The CDR3, as DNA: TGTGCCAGCAGCTTAGATAAAGACAGGGACTATGGCTACACCTTC.